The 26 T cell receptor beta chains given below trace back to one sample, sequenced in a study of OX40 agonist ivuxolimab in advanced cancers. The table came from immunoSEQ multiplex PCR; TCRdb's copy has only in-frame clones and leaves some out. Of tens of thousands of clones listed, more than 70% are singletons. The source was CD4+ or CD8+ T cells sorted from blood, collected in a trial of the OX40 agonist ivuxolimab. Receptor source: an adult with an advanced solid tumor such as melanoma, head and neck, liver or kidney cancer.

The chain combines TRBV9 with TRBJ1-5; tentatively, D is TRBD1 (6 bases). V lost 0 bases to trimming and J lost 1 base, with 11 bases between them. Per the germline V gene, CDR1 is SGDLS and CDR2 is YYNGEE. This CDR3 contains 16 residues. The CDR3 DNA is TGTGCCAGCAGCGTAGTTGTACAGGGAAGCAATCAGCCCCAGCATTTT. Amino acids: CASSVVVQGSNQPQHF.

The CDR3: CASSPRGGGEAFF. The CDR3 bases are TGCGCCAGCAGCCCCCGTGGAGGGGGCGAAGCTTTCTTT. The V call is TRBV5-1, the J call TRBJ1-1; 7 nucleotides agree with TRBD1. Germline values: CDR1 SGHRS, CDR2 YFSETQ. This CDR3 is 13 amino acids long. V shed 4 bases and J 8 bases; nucleotides not matched to a gene: 8.

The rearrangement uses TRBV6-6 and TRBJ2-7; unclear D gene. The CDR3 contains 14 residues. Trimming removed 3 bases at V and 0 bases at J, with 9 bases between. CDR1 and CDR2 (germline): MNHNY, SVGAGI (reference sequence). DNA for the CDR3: TGTGCCAGCAGTTATGGGCAGAACTCCTACGAGCAGTACTTC. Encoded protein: CASSYGQNSYEQYF.

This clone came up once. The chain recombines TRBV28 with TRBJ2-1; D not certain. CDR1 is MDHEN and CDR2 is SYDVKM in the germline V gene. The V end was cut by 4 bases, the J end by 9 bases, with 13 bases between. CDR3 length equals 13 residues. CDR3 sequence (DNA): TGTGCCAGCAGTTCACCTAGGCCCAGTGAGCAGTTCTTC. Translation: CASSSPRPSEQFF.

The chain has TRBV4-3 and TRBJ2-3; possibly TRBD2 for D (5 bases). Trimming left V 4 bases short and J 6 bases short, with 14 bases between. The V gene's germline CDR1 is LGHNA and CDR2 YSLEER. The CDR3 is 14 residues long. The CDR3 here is CASSLLKERDTQYF. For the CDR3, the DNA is TGCGCCAGCAGCCTACTTAAGGAGCGGGATACGCAGTATTTT.

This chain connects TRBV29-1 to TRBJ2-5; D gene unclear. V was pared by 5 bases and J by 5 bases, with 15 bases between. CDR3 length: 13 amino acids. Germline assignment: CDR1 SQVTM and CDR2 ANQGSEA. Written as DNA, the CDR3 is TGCAGCGTTTTTGAGGCCATAGGGGAGACCCAGTACTTC. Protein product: CSVFEAIGETQYF.

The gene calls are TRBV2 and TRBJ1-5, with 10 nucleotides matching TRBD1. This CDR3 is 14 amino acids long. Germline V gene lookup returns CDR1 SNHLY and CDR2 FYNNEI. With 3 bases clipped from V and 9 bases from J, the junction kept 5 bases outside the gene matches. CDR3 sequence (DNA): TGTGCCAGCAGTGATGGGACAGGGGCCCGGCCCCAGCATTTT. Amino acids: CASSDGTGARPQHF.

CDR3 DNA sequence: TGCGCCAGCAGCCCTCACTCCAGGCGGGGGAACGGGGCCAACGTCCTGACTTTC. Its protein is CASSPHSRRGNGANVLTF. J is TRBJ2-6 and V is TRBV4-1; 7 positions agree with TRBD2. CDR1 and CDR2 (germline): MGHRA, YSYEKL. The CDR3 sequence is 18 residues long. J lost 4 bases, V lost 4 bases, and 13 bases had no gene match.

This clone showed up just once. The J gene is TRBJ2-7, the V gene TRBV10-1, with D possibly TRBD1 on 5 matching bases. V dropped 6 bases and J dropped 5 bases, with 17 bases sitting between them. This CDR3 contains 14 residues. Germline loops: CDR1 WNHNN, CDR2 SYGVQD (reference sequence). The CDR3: CASSQLRGGHEQYF. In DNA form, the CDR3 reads TGCGCCAGCAGCCAACTTAGGGGTGGGCACGAGCAGTACTTC.

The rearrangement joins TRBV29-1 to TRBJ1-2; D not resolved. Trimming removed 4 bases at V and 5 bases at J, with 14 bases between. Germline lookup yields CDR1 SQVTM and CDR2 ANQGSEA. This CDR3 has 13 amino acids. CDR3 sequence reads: CSVVYGLNYGYTF. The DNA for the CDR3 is TGCAGCGTTGTTTACGGACTTAATTATGGCTACACCTTC.

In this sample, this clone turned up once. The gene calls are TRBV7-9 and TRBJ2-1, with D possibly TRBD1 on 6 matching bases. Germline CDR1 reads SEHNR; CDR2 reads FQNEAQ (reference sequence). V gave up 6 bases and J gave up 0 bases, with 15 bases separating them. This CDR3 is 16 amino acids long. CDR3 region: CASSPLQGSSYNEQFF. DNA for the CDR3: TGTGCCAGCAGTCCACTACAGGGCAGCTCCTACAATGAGCAGTTCTTC.

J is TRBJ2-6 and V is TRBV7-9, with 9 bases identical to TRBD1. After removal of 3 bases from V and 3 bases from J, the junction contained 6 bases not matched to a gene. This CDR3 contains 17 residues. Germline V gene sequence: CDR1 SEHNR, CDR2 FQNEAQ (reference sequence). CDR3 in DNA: TGTGCCAGCAGCTTGGAAGACAGGGGGTTTGGGGCCAACGTCCTGACTTTC. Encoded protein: CASSLEDRGFGANVLTF. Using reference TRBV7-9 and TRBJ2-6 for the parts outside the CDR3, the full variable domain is DTGVSQNPRHKITKRGQNVTFRCDPISEHNRLYWYRQTLGQGPEFLTYFQNEAQLEKSRLLSDRFSAERPKGSFSTLEIQRTEQGDSAMYLCASSLEDRGFGANVLTFGAGSRLTVL.

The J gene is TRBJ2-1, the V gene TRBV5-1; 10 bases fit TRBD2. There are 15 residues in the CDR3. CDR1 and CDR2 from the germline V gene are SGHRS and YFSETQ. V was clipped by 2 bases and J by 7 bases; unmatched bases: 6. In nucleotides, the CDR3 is TGCGCCAGCAGCTTACCGCCTAGCGGGAGTAATGAGCAGTTCTTC. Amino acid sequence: CASSLPPSGSNEQFF.

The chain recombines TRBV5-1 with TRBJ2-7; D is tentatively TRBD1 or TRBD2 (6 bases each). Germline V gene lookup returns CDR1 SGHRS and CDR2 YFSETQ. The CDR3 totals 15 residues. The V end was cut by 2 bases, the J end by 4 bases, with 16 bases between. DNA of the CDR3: TGCGCCAGCAGCTTAGGACTCCGGGGGCTATACGAGCAGTACTTC. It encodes CASSLGLRGLYEQYF.

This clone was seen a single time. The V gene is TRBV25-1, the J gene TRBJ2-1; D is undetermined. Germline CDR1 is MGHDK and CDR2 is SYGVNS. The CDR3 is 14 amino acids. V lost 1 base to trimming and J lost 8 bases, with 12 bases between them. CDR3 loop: CASSEFSLLDEQFF. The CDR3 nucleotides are TGTGCCAGCAGTGAATTTAGTTTACTCGATGAGCAGTTCTTC.

The CDR3 bases are TGCAGCGTTGCGGGAGAGCGGCTTGAAGCTTTCTTT. Its translation is CSVAGERLEAFF. The rearrangement uses TRBV29-1 and TRBJ1-1, with no clear D. The germline V gene has CDR1 SQVTM and CDR2 ANQGSEA. V was trimmed by 4 bases and J by 7 bases, leaving 13 bases between them. CDR3 length equals 12 residues.

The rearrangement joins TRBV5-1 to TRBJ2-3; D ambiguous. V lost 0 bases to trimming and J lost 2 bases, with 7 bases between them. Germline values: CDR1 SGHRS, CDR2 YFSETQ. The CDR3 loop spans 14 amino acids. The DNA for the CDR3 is TGCGCCAGCAGCTTGGCCACTTTCACAGATACGCAGTATTTT. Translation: CASSLATFTDTQYF.

For the CDR3, the DNA is TGTGCCAGCAGTGCAATGACAGTAGGAGGTGAGCAGTTCTTC. Its translation: CASSAMTVGGEQFF. This chain uses TRBV6-6 with TRBJ2-1; possibly TRBD1 or TRBD2 for D (5 bases each). The CDR3 has 14 amino acids. Germline values: CDR1 MNHNY, CDR2 SVGAGI (reference sequence). Trimming pared 5 bases from V and 9 bases from J, leaving 17 bases between.

The CDR3 protein is CASSWRREVVSGANVLTF. The CDR3 DNA sequence: TGTGCCAGCAGCTGGCGGCGGGAGGTAGTATCTGGGGCCAACGTCCTGACTTTC. This chain connects TRBV5-6 to TRBJ2-6; 8 bases are a match to TRBD2. The CDR3 runs 18 residues. V was pared by 3 bases and J by 1 base, with 9 bases of the junction left unmatched. Germline V gene data show CDR1 as SGHDT and CDR2 as YYEEEE.

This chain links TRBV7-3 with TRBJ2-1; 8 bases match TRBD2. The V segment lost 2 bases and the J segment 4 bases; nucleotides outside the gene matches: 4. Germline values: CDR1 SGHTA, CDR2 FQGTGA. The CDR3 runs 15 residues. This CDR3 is CASSLAGGPYNEQFF. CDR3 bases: TGTGCCAGCAGCTTAGCGGGAGGCCCGTACAATGAGCAGTTCTTC.

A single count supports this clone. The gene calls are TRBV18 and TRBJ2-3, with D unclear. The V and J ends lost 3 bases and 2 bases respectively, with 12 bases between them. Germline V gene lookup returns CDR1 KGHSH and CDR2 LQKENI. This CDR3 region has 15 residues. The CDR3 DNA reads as TGTGCCAGCTCACCTGTGGGTGAGGTCACAGATACGCAGTATTTT. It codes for CASSPVGEVTDTQYF.

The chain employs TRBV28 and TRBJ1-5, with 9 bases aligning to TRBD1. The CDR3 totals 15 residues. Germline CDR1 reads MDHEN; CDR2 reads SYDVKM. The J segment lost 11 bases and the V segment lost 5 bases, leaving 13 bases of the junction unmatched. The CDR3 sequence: CASSPAQGALVTQHF. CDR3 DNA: TGTGCCAGCAGTCCCGCACAGGGGGCTTTAGTGACCCAGCATTTT.

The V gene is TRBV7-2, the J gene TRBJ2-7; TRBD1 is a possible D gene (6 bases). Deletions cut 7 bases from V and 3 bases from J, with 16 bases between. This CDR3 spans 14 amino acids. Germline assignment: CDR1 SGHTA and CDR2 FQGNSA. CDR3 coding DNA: TGTGCCAGCACCCAAGACAGGAACCGCTACGAGCAGTACTTC. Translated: CASTQDRNRYEQYF.

The CDR3 DNA follows: TGTGCCAGCAGAATACCCAGACTAGGGTCCTACGAGCAGTACTTC. This translates into CASRIPRLGSYEQYF. The chain is built from TRBV6-1 and TRBJ2-7; a possible D gene is TRBD2 (6 bases). Germline loops: CDR1 MNHNS, CDR2 SASEGT. V lost 6 bases, J lost 1 base, and 16 bases lay in between. This CDR3 has 15 residues.

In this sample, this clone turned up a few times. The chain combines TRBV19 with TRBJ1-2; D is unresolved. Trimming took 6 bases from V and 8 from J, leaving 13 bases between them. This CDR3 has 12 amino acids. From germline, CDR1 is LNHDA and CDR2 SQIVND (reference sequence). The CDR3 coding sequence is TGTGCCAGTAGCCAGGTGCCTGGCGGCTACACCTTC. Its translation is CASSQVPGGYTF.

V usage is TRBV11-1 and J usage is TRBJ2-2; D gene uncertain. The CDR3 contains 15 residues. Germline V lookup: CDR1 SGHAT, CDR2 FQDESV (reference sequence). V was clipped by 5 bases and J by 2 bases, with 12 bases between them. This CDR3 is CASSLLPQNTGELFF. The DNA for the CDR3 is TGTGCCAGCAGCCTACTACCACAAAACACCGGGGAGCTGTTTTTT. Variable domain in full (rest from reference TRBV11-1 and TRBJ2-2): EAEVAQSPRYKITEKSQAVAFWCDPISGHATLYWYRQILGQGPELLVQFQDESVVDDSQLPKDRFSAERLKGVDSTLKIQPAELGDSAMYLCASSLLPQNTGELFFGEGSRLTVL.